This TCR beta chain was recorded in a study of blood T cell repertoires in COVID-19. This clone came up once. The CDR3 runs 12 residues. Between the trimmed V and J ends, which lost 6 bases and 8 bases, there was a span of 13 bases. As processed by the authors: Estimation of nucleated cell counts relied on the amplification of reference gene primers. Assay used: immunoSEQ multiplex PCR; TCRdb lists only in-frame clones, some missing. From that table come the V and J calls and clone size; the DNA was used to work out D and trimming. The sample lists hundreds of thousands of clones; about nine tenths were seen once.

The chain carries TRBV12-3 or TRBV12-4 and TRBJ1-1; D possibly corresponds to TRBD1 (5 bases). The sequenced sample was peripheral blood. The clonotype comes from a woman aged 18-29 years with acute or convalescent COVID-19. The DNA of the CDR3 is TGTGCCAGCAGGGGACCGGGAGTCGAAGCTTTCTTT. It is translated as CASRGPGVEAFF.